Here is one TCR beta chain with its context. This entry is derived from a study of blood T cell repertoires in COVID-19. Study at large: The analysed material was cDNA or gDNA that came from T cells, B-cell-depleted T cells, or PBMCs.

Original processing notes: Counts of nucleated cells, estimated from reference gene primer amplification, were obtained. Generated by immunoSEQ multiplex PCR, the TCRdb table keeps only in-frame clones and is missing some. V, J and clone size were drawn from that table, and D and trimming were deduced from the DNA. In the table there are some 170,000 clones, 76% of which are singletons. Sequencing was performed on peripheral blood. This TCR derives from a woman in her forties or fifties with active or convalescent COVID-19.

Here the CDR3 reads CASSLVQGINTNYGYTF. The CDR3 bases are TGTGCCAGCAGCTTAGTACAGGGGATAAATACTAACTATGGCTACACCTTC. The gene calls are TRBV7-2 and TRBJ1-2, with 7 bases aligning to TRBD1. Germline CDR1 SGHTA, CDR2 FQGNSA. The CDR3 has 17 residues. J gave up 0 bases and V 1 base, and 8 bases lay outside the gene matches.